A single sample is the source of the 24 T cell receptor beta chains below, sequenced in a study of cytomegalovirus exposure and HLA in healthy donors. The PCR ran on 60 Vbeta and 13 Jbeta primers. The data were produced by immunoSEQ multiplex PCR, yet TCRdb's version contains in-frame clones alone and is incomplete. The sample carries some 150,000 clones, around four fifths recorded once. The sequenced material came from PBMCs. Receptors were obtained from a boy between 2 and 10 years old in good health and CMV-seronegative.

The chain is built from TRBV7-8 and TRBJ1-2; D call uncertain. The V end was cut by 4 bases, the J end by 2 bases, with 14 bases between. Germline-derived CDR1 and CDR2 are SGHVS and FQNEAQ. CDR3 length equals 15 residues. CDR3 coding DNA: TGTGCCAGCAGCTCGAATTCGTGGGCAAACTATGGCTACACCTTC. Translation: CASSSNSWANYGYTF.

The chain employs TRBV19 and TRBJ2-7, with TRBD2 as a possible D gene (7 bases). The CDR3 is 14 amino acids. The germline V gene has CDR1 LNHDA and CDR2 SQIVND (reference sequence). V was trimmed by 9 bases and J by 2 bases, leaving 17 bases between them. CDR3 residues: CARGGGWRPYEQYF. Written as DNA, the CDR3 is TGTGCCAGAGGGGGGGGGTGGAGACCCTACGAGCAGTACTTC.

This clone was counted once. The chain combines TRBV7-9 with TRBJ1-2, with 7 positions matching TRBD1. Unmatched junction bases numbered 3, after V lost 4 bases and J lost 4 bases. The CDR3 sequence is 13 residues long. Germline CDR1 and CDR2: SEHNR and FQNEAQ (reference sequence). The CDR3 reads CASSSGGIYGYTF. The CDR3 nucleotides are TGTGCCAGCAGCTCAGGGGGTATCTATGGCTACACCTTC.

The chain carries TRBV6-5 and TRBJ2-7; 9 nucleotides align to TRBD2. V dropped 7 bases and J dropped 6; count of bases not matched to a gene: 10. Germline V lookup: CDR1 MNHEY, CDR2 SVGAGI. The CDR3 runs 14 residues. This chain's CDR3 is CASMGGLAHLEQYF. Here the CDR3 DNA reads TGTGCCAGCATGGGGGGACTAGCACATCTCGAGCAGTACTTC.

This rearrangement joins TRBV9 to TRBJ2-2; D is uncertain. With 3 bases removed from V and 5 bases from J, the gap between germline ends came to 5 bases. In germline, CDR1 is SGDLS, CDR2 YYNGEE. CDR3 length: 12 amino acids. CDR3 coding DNA: TGTGCCAGCAGCGACTATACCGGGGAGCTGTTTTTT. Its protein product is CASSDYTGELFF.

The V call is TRBV11-3, the J call TRBJ1-1; 7 positions match TRBD1. V shed 5 bases, J shed 0 bases, and the junction held 6 bases outside the gene matches. Germline V gene data show CDR1 as SGHNT and CDR2 as YENEEA. This CDR3 comprises 15 residues. The CDR3 protein is CASSQGQTLNTEAFF. CDR3 in DNA: TGTGCCAGCAGCCAGGGACAGACGTTGAACACTGAAGCTTTCTTT. The full variable domain, rest sourced from reference TRBV11-3 and TRBJ1-1, is EAGVVQSPRYKIIEKKQPVAFWCNPISGHNTLYWYLQNLGQGPELLIRYENEEAVDDSQLPKDRFSAERLKGVDSTLKIQPAELGDSAVYLCASSQGQTLNTEAFFGQGTRLTVV.

CDR3 sequence reads: CSIRSALYNEQFF. The CDR3, as DNA: TGCAGCATCCGAAGCGCCCTCTACAATGAGCAGTTCTTC. This chain joins TRBV29-1 and TRBJ2-1; the D is unclear. Germline-derived CDR1 and CDR2 are SQVTM and ANQGSEA. CDR3 size: 13 residues. V lost 8 bases, J lost 3 bases, and 14 bases lay in between.

This chain joins TRBV19 and TRBJ2-3; possibly TRBD2 for D (5 bases). The CDR3 extends over 15 amino acids. The ends were cut back, 6 bases at V and 4 bases at J, with 17 bases in the middle. Germline V gene sequence: CDR1 LNHDA, CDR2 SQIVND (reference sequence). CDR3 protein: CASSLRSGRADTQYF. CDR3 bases: TGTGCCAGTAGCCTCCGCAGCGGCCGCGCAGATACGCAGTATTTT. Variable domain in full (rest from reference TRBV19 and TRBJ2-3): DGGITQSPKYLFRKEGQNVTLSCEQNLNHDAMYWYRQDPGQGLRLIYYSQIVNDFQKGDIAEGYSVSREKKESFPLTVTSAQKNPTAFYLCASSLRSGRADTQYFGPGTRLTVL.

The sample holds a few counts of this clone. One end of the junction fails to match germline, which may point to a read error. The chain carries TRBV7-9 and TRBJ1-1; the match to TRBD1 covers 7 bases. Germline V gives CDR1 SEHNR, CDR2 FQNEAQ (reference sequence). This CDR3 has 15 amino acids. This chain's CDR3 is CSSSLVPGGGTEAFF. CDR3 coding DNA: TGTTCCAGCAGCTTAGTTCCAGGGGGAGGCACTGAAGCTTTCTTT.

V usage is TRBV28 and J usage is TRBJ2-7, with a tentative D call TRBD1 (6 bases). In germline, CDR1 is MDHEN, CDR2 SYDVKM. V was cut by 7 bases and J by 3 bases, with 19 bases left in between. The CDR3 is made up of 15 amino acids. DNA for the CDR3: TGTGCCAGCAACGGAGACCGGGACACCATCTACGAGCAGTACTTC. Residues: CASNGDRDTIYEQYF.

The chain joins TRBV6-1 to TRBJ2-7, with a weak D call TRBD1 (6 bases). CDR3 length: 13 residues. Germline V gives CDR1 MNHNS, CDR2 SASEGT. V lost 6 bases to trimming and J lost 7 bases, with 16 bases between them. CDR3 residues: CASREDSLREQYF. CDR3 DNA: TGTGCCAGCAGGGAGGACAGTTTAAGGGAGCAGTACTTC.

This clone was observed a few times. This chain connects TRBV6-1 to TRBJ2-1; 7 bases map to TRBD2. Trimming cost V 7 bases and J 8 bases; bases outside gene matches: 11. The CDR3 extends over 14 amino acids. Germline assignment: CDR1 MNHNS and CDR2 SASEGT. As DNA, the CDR3 is TGTGCCAGCAACCCGGGAGGAGGGTATGATGAGCAGTTCTTC. This codes for CASNPGGGYDEQFF.

The J gene is TRBJ1-5, the V gene TRBV7-9, with a possible D match to TRBD1 (5 bases). CDR1 and CDR2 (germline): SEHNR, FQNEAQ (reference sequence). There are 15 residues in the CDR3. Trimming left V 7 bases short and J 2 bases short, with 15 bases between. The CDR3 DNA sequence: TGTGCCAGCAAAGGAGGGGACTCGGGCAATCAGCCCCAGCATTTT. Translating gives CASKGGDSGNQPQHF.

The chain combines TRBV28 with TRBJ1-5; D ambiguous. The CDR3 is 16 residues long. V lost 4 bases and J lost 0, with 13 bases in between. Germline CDR1 reads MDHEN; CDR2 reads SYDVKM. DNA of the CDR3: TGTGCCAGCAGTTATTTCGGCTCTAGTAGCAATCAGCCCCAGCATTTT. As protein: CASSYFGSSSNQPQHF.

The genes are TRBV5-1 and TRBJ2-2; 9 nucleotides align to TRBD2. V lost 0 bases, J lost 7 bases, and 10 bases stayed unmatched. The CDR3 spans 17 residues. Germline CDR1 SGHRS, CDR2 YFSETQ. The CDR3 protein is CASSLVPWREGDGELFF. The CDR3 coding sequence is TGCGCCAGCAGCTTGGTCCCGTGGCGGGAGGGTGACGGGGAGCTGTTTTTT.

The rearrangement uses TRBV18 and TRBJ2-7; possible D gene TRBD1, 6 bases. Trimming took 4 bases from V and 3 from J, leaving 13 bases between them. This CDR3 has 14 residues. CDR1 is KGHSH and CDR2 is LQKENI in the germline V gene. The CDR3 bases are TGTGCCAGCTCACTCATGCAGGGGTTCTACGAGCAGTACTTC. This gives the protein CASSLMQGFYEQYF.

The chain has TRBV10-3 and TRBJ1-2; 7 nucleotides agree with TRBD1. The ends lost 10 bases at V and 7 bases at J; junction bases unmatched: 12. The CDR3 contains 13 residues. Germline-derived CDR1 and CDR2 are ENHRY and SYGVKD. The CDR3 is CATTITGEGGYTF. Written as DNA, the CDR3 is TGTGCCACCACTATTACAGGGGAAGGTGGCTACACCTTC.

This clone occurred once. The chain links TRBV10-3 to TRBJ1-2; D unclear. CDR1 and CDR2 (germline): ENHRY, SYGVKD. V shed 6 bases and J shed 5 bases, with 10 bases lying between them. The CDR3 runs to 12 residues. As DNA, the CDR3 is TGTGCCATCAGCACCACAGAGTATGGCTACACCTTC. Translation gives CAISTTEYGYTF.

The chain recombines TRBV21-1 with TRBJ1-5; TRBD1 reflects the table's D call only, with no check against the DNA. TRBV21-1 is annotated as a pseudogene. The CDR3 has 16 amino acids. CDR3 sequence: CASSTGDRADNQPQHF. The CDR3 bases are TGTGCCAGCAGCACTGGGGACAGGGCGGACAATCAGCCCCAGCATTTT.

There are a few counts of this clone. V is TRBV4-2 and J is TRBJ2-7; TRBD1 matches at 10 bases. V trimming: 0 bases; J trimming: 3 bases; junction bases outside the gene matches: 5. Per germline, CDR1 LGHNA and CDR2 YNFKEQ. CDR3 size: 16 residues. The CDR3 DNA sequence: TGTGCCAGCAGCCAAGATTTGGGACAGGGGAACTACGAGCAGTACTTC. Its translation is CASSQDLGQGNYEQYF.

The chain employs TRBV4-1 and TRBJ2-5; no clear D gene. The germline V and J ends were trimmed by 1 base and 4 bases, with 16 bases remaining between them. The CDR3 is 16 amino acids. CDR1 and CDR2 from the germline V gene are MGHRA and YSYEKL. The CDR3 DNA sequence: TGCGCCAGCAGCCAAGTCTCGCCCACCACACGAGAGACCCAGTACTTC. This encodes CASSQVSPTTRETQYF.

The genes are TRBV18 and TRBJ2-5; D is uncertain. V was pared by 1 base and J by 1 base, with 4 bases between. This CDR3 is 13 amino acids long. CDR1 is KGHSH, CDR2 LQKENI, per germline. CDR3 nucleotide sequence: TGTGCCAGCTCACCACTGGCCCAAGAGACCCAGTACTTC. Translated, it gives CASSPLAQETQYF.

This clone came up a few times. The rearrangement joins TRBV5-1 to TRBJ1-1; D possibly corresponds to TRBD1 (6 bases). Deletions cut 6 bases from V and 0 bases from J, with 15 bases between. Germline loops: CDR1 SGHRS, CDR2 YFSETQ. The CDR3 has 15 amino acids. In DNA form, the CDR3 reads TGCGCCAGCAATAGGGGGGGTTCAGTGAACACTGAAGCTTTCTTT. Amino acids: CASNRGGSVNTEAFF. Full variable domain (missing parts from reference TRBV5-1 and TRBJ1-1): KAGVTQTPRYLIKTRGQQVTLSCSPISGHRSVSWYQQTPGQGLQFLFEYFSETQRNKGNFPGRFSGRQFSNSRSEMNVSTLELGDSALYLCASNRGGSVNTEAFFGQGTRLTVV.

The chain joins TRBV5-1 to TRBJ2-1; 8 bases map to TRBD2. V shed 0 bases, J shed 0 bases, and the junction held 2 bases outside the gene matches. The germline CDR1 and CDR2 sequences are SGHRS and YFSETQ. This CDR3 spans 16 amino acids. DNA of the CDR3: TGCGCCAGCAGCTTGGCTCTAGCGGGCTCCTACAATGAGCAGTTCTTC. Translating gives CASSLALAGSYNEQFF.